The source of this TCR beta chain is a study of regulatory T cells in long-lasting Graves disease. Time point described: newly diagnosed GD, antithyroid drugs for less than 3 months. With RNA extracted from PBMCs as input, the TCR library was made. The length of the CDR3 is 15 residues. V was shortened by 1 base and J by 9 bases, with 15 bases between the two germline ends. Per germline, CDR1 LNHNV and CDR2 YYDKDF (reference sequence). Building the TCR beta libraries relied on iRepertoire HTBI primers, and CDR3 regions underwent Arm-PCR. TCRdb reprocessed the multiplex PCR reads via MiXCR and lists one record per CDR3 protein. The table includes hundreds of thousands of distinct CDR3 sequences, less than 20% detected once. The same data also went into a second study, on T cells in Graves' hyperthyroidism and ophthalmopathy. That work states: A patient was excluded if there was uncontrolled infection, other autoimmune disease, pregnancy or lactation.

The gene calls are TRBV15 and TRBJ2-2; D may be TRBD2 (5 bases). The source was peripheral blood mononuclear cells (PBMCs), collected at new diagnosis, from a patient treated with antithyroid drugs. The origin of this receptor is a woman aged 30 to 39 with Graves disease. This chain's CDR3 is CATSRGERTGWELFF. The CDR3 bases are TGTGCCACCAGCAGAGGGGAGAGAACGGGTTGGGAGCTGTTTTTT.